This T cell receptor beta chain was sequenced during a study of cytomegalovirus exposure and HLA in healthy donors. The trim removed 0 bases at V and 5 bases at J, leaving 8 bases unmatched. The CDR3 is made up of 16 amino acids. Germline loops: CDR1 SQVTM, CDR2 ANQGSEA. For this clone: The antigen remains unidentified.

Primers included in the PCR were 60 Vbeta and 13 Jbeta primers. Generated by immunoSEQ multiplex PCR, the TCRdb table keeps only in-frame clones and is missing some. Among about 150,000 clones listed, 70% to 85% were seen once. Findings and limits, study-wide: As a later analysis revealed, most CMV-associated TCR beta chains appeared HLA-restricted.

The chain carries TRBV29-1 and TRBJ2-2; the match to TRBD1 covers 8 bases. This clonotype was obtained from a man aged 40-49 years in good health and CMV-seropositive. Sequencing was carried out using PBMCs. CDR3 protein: CSVEDPDRAGTGELFF. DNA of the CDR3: TGCAGCGTTGAAGACCCGGACAGGGCGGGTACCGGGGAGCTGTTTTTT.